This T cell receptor beta chain was captured by sequencing in a study of T cell responses to AZD1222 COVID-19 vaccine. General observations from the study: Increased Spike-specific TCR breadth and depth were observed after two AZD1222 doses.

CDR3 size: 15 residues. Germline loops: CDR1 SGHTS, CDR2 YDEGEE. V was trimmed by 0 bases and J by 4 bases, leaving 13 bases between them. Method: immunoSEQ multiplex PCR; TCRdb's copy keeps in-frame clones and lacks some. The sample lists some 140,000 clones; roughly 90% were seen once. Comments on this clone: Its antigen is unknown.

J is TRBJ1-2 and V is TRBV5-8, with D possibly being TRBD1 (5 bases). The TCR sequence derives from an adult in good health. The sequencing here drew on peripheral blood, taken on day 0 of AZD1222 vaccination. The CDR3 loop is CASSLVGLRGYGYTF. The CDR3 bases are TGTGCCAGCAGCTTGGTGGGGTTAAGGGGCTATGGCTACACCTTC.